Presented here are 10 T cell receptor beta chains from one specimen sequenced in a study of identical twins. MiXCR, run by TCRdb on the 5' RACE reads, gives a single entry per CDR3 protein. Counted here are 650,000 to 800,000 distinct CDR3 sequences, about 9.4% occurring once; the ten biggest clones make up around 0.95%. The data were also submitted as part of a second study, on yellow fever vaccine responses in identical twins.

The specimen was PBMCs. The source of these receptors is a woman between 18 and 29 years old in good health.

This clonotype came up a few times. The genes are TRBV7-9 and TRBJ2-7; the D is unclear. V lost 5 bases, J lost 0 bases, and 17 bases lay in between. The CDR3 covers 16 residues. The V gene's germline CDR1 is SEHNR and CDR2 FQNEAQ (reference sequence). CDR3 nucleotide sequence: TGTGCCAGCAGCCTTCCCATTGGGGTAAGCTCCTACGAGCAGTACTTC. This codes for CASSLPIGVSSYEQYF. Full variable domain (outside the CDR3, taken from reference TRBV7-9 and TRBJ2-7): DTGVSQNPRHKITKRGQNVTFRCDPISEHNRLYWYRQTLGQGPEFLTYFQNEAQLEKSRLLSDRFSAERPKGSFSTLEIQRTEQGDSAMYLCASSLPIGVSSYEQYFGPGTRLTVT.

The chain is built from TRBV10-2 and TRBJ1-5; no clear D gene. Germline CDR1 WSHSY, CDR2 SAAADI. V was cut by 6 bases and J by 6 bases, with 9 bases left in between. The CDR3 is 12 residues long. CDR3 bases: TGCGCCAGCAGAGAGGGTCGTCAGCCCCAGCATTTT. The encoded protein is CASREGRQPQHF.

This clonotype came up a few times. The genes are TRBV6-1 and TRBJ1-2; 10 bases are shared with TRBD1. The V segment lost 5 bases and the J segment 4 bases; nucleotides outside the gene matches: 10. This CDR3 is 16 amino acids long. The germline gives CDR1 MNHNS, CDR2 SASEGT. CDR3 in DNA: TGTGCCAGCAGTCGGGGACAGGGGCACTCCTTCTATGGCTACACCTTC. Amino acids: CASSRGQGHSFYGYTF.

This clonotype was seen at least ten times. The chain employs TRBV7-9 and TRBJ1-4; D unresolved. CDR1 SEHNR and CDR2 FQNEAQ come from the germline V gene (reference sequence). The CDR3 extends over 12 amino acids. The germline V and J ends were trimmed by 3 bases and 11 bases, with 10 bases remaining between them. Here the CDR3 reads CASSFGQSKLFF. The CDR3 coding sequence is TGTGCCAGCAGCTTTGGGCAGTCGAAACTGTTTTTT.

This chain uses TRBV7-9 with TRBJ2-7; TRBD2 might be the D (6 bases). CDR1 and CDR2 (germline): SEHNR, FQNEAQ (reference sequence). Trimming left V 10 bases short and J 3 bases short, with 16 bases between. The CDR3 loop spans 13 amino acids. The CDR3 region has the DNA TGTGCCATCGACCGGGACTTAAGCTACGAGCAGTACTTC. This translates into CAIDRDLSYEQYF.

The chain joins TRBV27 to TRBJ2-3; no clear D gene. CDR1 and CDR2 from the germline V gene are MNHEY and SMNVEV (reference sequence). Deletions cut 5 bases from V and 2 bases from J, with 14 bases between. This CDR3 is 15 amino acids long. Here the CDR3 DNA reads TGTGCCAGCAGTCCCGACTGGCGACTCACAGATACGCAGTATTTT. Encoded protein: CASSPDWRLTDTQYF.

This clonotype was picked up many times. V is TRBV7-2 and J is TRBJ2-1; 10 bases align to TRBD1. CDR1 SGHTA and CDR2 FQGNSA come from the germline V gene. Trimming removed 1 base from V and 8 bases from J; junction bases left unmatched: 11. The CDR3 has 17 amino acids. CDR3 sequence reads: CASSLVFRTGGFDEQFF. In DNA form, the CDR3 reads TGTGCCAGCAGCTTAGTCTTTAGGACAGGGGGATTCGATGAGCAGTTCTTC.

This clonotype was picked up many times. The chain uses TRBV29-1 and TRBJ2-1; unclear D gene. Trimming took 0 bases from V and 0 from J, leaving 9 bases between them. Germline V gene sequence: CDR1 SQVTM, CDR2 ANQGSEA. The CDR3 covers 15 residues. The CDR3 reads CSVEDYGFSYNEQFF. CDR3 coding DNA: TGCAGCGTTGAAGATTACGGGTTCTCCTACAATGAGCAGTTCTTC.

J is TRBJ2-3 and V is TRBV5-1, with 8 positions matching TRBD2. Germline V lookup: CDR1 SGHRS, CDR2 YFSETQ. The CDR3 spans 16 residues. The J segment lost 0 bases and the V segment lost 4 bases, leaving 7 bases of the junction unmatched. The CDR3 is CASSIQAGASTDTQYF. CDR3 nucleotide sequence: TGCGCCAGCAGCATCCAAGCGGGGGCTAGCACAGATACGCAGTATTTT. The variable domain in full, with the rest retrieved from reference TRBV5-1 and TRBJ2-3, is KAGVTQTPRYLIKTRGQQVTLSCSPISGHRSVSWYQQTPGQGLQFLFEYFSETQRNKGNFPGRFSGRQFSNSRSEMNVSTLELGDSALYLCASSIQAGASTDTQYFGPGTRLTVL.

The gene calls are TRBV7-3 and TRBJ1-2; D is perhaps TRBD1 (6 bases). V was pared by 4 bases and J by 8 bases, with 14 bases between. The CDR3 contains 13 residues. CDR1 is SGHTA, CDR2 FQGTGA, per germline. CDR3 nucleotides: TGTGCCAGCAGCTCACAGGGATCTTCAGGCTACACCTTC. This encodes CASSSQGSSGYTF. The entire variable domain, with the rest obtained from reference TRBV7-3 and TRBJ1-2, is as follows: GAGVSQTPSNKVTEKGKYVELRCDPISGHTALYWYRQSLGQGPEFLIYFQGTGAADDSGLPNDRFFAVRPEGSVSTLKIQRTERGDSAVYLCASSSQGSSGYTFGSGTRLTVV.